These 3 T cell receptor beta chains were all obtained from the same sample, sequenced in a study of blood T cell repertoires in COVID-19. Only in-frame clones appear in the TCRdb table, and some are missing; sequencing was by immunoSEQ multiplex PCR. Of around 300,000 clones listed, about four fifths are singletons. Sequencing was done on a sample of peripheral blood. The receptor set was obtained from a man aged 30 to 39 with active or convalescent COVID-19.

This clone was seen at least ten times. This sequence joins TRBV19 and TRBJ2-1, with 11 bases lining up with TRBD2. CDR1 is LNHDA, CDR2 SQIVND, per germline (reference sequence). Germline trimming cut 6 bases from V and 4 bases from J; bases unmatched to any gene: 17. The CDR3 has 19 residues. This CDR3 reads CASSQGGLAGGARYNEQFF. The CDR3 DNA follows: TGTGCCAGTAGCCAAGGTGGTCTAGCGGGAGGCGCACGGTACAATGAGCAGTTCTTC.

The J gene is TRBJ2-7, the V gene TRBV19; 9 bases line up with TRBD2. The CDR3 runs 14 residues. Germline-derived CDR1 and CDR2 are LNHDA and SQIVND (reference sequence). V lost 5 bases and J lost 4; bases outside the gene matches: 6. CDR3 loop: CASSPATSGYEQYF. The CDR3 coding sequence is TGTGCCAGTAGTCCAGCGACTAGCGGATACGAGCAGTACTTC.

The chain is built from TRBV9 and TRBJ2-7; D is possibly TRBD2 (6 bases). The V end was cut by 0 bases, the J end by 2 bases, with 12 bases between. The CDR3 is 15 amino acids. From germline, CDR1 is SGDLS and CDR2 YYNGEE. The CDR3 sequence is CASSVDSGRTYEQYF. The CDR3, as DNA: TGTGCCAGCAGCGTAGACAGCGGGCGTACCTACGAGCAGTACTTC.